This paragraph reports one TCR beta chain. Its matching antigen is unknown. This entry comes from a study of T cell responses to AZD1222 COVID-19 vaccine. Study findings and constraints: Spike-wide vaccine-associated CD4 TCRs dominated at 160-218 and 743-854. Most donors were white British and more were female, and clonal diversity was possibly underestimated.

The protocol was immunoSEQ multiplex PCR, while the TCRdb copy is restricted to in-frame clones and leaves out a portion. Of approximately 100,000 clones listed, 80% to 95% are singletons. The sequenced sample was peripheral blood, obtained 28 days after the second AZD1222 dose. This TCR was sampled from an adult who received the AZD1222 COVID-19 vaccine.

The CDR3 here is CASSPAAAVPYNEQFF. The DNA of the CDR3 is TGTGCCAGCAGCCCAGCCGCGGCAGTACCCTACAATGAGCAGTTCTTC. The chain carries TRBV7-3 and TRBJ2-1; no clear D. CDR1 is SGHTA and CDR2 is FQGTGA in the germline V gene. V lost 5 bases to trimming and J lost 2 bases, with 16 bases between them. CDR3 length: 16 residues.